This entry concerns a single TCR beta chain. Its antigen is not identified. Scientists made TCR beta libraries using UMI-labeled 5' RACE. TCRdb re-called the 5' RACE reads and catalogs CDR3 proteins one per entry, DNA excluded. This sample's clone table lists about 7,000 distinct CDR3 sequences. The data belong to a study of human CD8 memory T cell subsets. Points from the study as a whole: While effector memory cells differed, stem-like memory and precursor exhausted T cells had similarly high diversity. In this study, sequencing was restricted to T cell receptor beta chains only.

There are 15 residues in the CDR3. Germline CDR1 reads MGHRA; CDR2 reads YSYEKL. The clonotype originates from a human donor in good health. V usage is TRBV4-1 and J usage is TRBJ2-5; there is no DNA to check the TCRdb D call of TRBD2. Sequencing was performed on CD8+ stem-like memory T cells (TSCM and TCM) sorted from PBMCs. Subset denoted: stem-like memory CD8 T cells (TSTEM), CCR7+ PD-1- TIGIT-. The CDR3 spells CASSQAKRGKETQYF.